This TCR beta chain was found in a study of T cell responses to AZD1222 COVID-19 vaccine. Study observations and caveats: Donors, mostly white British, included more females; clonal diversity was possibly underestimated. Spike as a whole was targeted by vaccine-associated CD4 TCRs, dominant at 160-218 and 743-854. Repertoires in all cases were sampled only once the peak T cell response had passed.

With regard to this clone: Its matching antigen is unknown.

Germline lookup yields CDR1 LNHDA and CDR2 SQIVND (reference sequence). With 5 bases clipped from V and 3 bases from J, the junction kept 9 bases outside the gene matches. The CDR3 is 15 residues long. Sequenced by immunoSEQ multiplex PCR; TCRdb stores in-frame clones only, minus some. This sample has more than 100,000 clones; around 87% occur once, and the top ten carry approximately 2.5%. The material sequenced was peripheral blood, taken 28 days after the second AZD1222 dose. The chain uses TRBV19 and TRBJ1-2, with 7 bases lining up with TRBD1. This clonotype originated in an adult who received the AZD1222 COVID-19 vaccine. CDR3: CASSPQRDSYYGYTF. The CDR3 bases are TGTGCCAGTAGTCCCCAGAGGGACAGCTACTATGGCTACACCTTC.